This T cell receptor (beta chain) was sequenced in a study of blood T cell repertoires in COVID-19 (dated by TCRdb to 2018 to 2020). Broadly, across the study: The collaborator samples originated in the United States, Italy and Spain and spanned the acute and convalescent phases of COVID-19. The prospective study material was composed of cDNA or gDNA derived from T cells, B-cell-depleted T cells, or PBMCs. Subjects who had been exposed to COVID-19, were actively infected with it, or had recovered from it provided the deeply sampled blood TCRbeta repertoires that made up the dataset. The repertoires were released in a freely available public database meant as a resource for research on the immune response to SARS-CoV-2. The samples were drawn from two sources: the first 160 participants of the ongoing ImmuneRACE study, and fewer than 1,500 subjects contributed by 6 global collaborators. Sample metadata almost always included a de-identified subject ID, COVID-19 status, age in years and sex. Where available, HLA class I and class II types were obtained from metadata supplied by the sample provider rather than from assay-based typing. What the research found in general, with its limitations: Clinical and demographic metadata were provided uncurated, with the amount varying by source and participant.

TCRbeta CDR3 regions were amplified from genomic DNA using the immunoSEQ Assay, a bias-controlled multiplex PCR. In the original analysis: The number of nucleated cells in each sample was estimated by amplification of reference gene primers within the assay. To quantify the absolute abundance of each unique TCRbeta CDR3 rearrangement, sequence reads were collapsed and filtered. Productive Simpson clonality was computed per sample as the square root of Simpson's diversity index over productive rearrangements. What TCRdb holds here is the immuneACCESS table cut down to in-frame rearrangements. Part of the clones is not present; checked against another copy, under half of the missing clones reflect an unresolved V gene, and the others are unexplained. V, J and clone size are those of that table, while D and trimming were read from the DNA. Recorded for this sample are roughly 60,000 clones; about 80% of them occurred a single time. 8% to 10% of the sample goes to the ten largest clones.

A note on this clone: This receptor's antigen is unknown. No much larger clone exists at a distance of one base, and base qualities are not known.

One collaborating source in Seattle enrolled patients while the patients were actively infected and followed the patients over time throughout the course of disease. Each collaborating institution followed its own protocols to collect whole blood in K2EDTA tubes. For TCRbeta analysis, collaborator samples were shipped as frozen whole blood, as isolated PBMCs, or as DNA extracted from either sample type. The CDR3, cysteine through phenylalanine, is 13 amino acids long. Of all the DNA, just the CDR3 is kept, 39 bases in frame from base 1. V loses 0 bases of germline sequence and J loses 10 bases, and the interval between the two ends is 13 bases. Based on the germline V gene, the CDR1 and CDR2 sequences are SGHTS and YDEGEE.

Sequencing used peripheral blood. The source is a man aged 80 or over with COVID-19, enrolled during active disease. The chain uses TRBV5-8 and TRBJ1-1, with no D gene named confidently. The bases are TGTGCCAGCAGCTTGGCCCGCGGGGTGGGAGCTTTCTTT. Its coded protein is CASSLARGVGAFF.